This passage covers 18 T cell receptor beta chains from one sample sequenced in a study of patients and donors after allogeneic stem cell transplantation. TCRdb re-called the RT-PCR reads through MiXCR, storing one row per CDR3 protein. The table shows about 960,000 distinct CDR3 sequences, with 15% to 20% occurring only once. Sequenced material: blood, either unsorted or a sorted T cell fraction (not recorded which). These receptors came from a human donor who was either an allogeneic HSCT recipient or a stem cell or donor lymphocyte infusion donor (not recorded which). It is not recorded whose cells these are; they may come from a transplant donor.

The sample holds a few counts of this clonotype. The chain has TRBV27 and TRBJ2-3, with 7 bases lining up with TRBD1. Germline values: CDR1 MNHEY, CDR2 SMNVEV (reference sequence). V shed 7 bases and J 4 bases; nucleotides not matched to a gene: 11. This CDR3 is 15 amino acids long. CDR3 residues: CASNPDRASPDTQYF. CDR3 DNA: TGTGCCAGCAACCCAGACAGGGCCTCCCCAGATACGCAGTATTTT.

The rearrangement uses TRBV20-1 and TRBJ1-1; TRBD1 agrees at 10 bases. This CDR3 has 16 amino acids. Germline loops: CDR1 DFQATT, CDR2 SNEGSKA (reference sequence). J lost 3 bases, V lost 5 bases, and 12 bases had no gene match. The CDR3 nucleotides are TGCAGTGCTCCGTTTATTCCGGGACAGGGGTACACTGAAGCTTTCTTT. It is translated as CSAPFIPGQGYTEAFF.

This clonotype was recorded at least ten times. The V call is TRBV9, the J call TRBJ1-4; no clear D gene. The germline V and J ends were trimmed by 4 bases and 4 bases, with 11 bases remaining between them. Germline V CDR1 and CDR2: SGDLS, YYNGEE. There are 14 residues in the CDR3. CDR3 DNA: TGTGCCAGCAGCACTTTCGGAGTTAATGAAAAACTGTTTTTT. Protein: CASSTFGVNEKLFF.

The chain couples TRBV5-1 to TRBJ1-1; perhaps TRBD1 as D (5 bases). CDR1 and CDR2 (germline): SGHRS, YFSETQ. This CDR3 has 14 residues. Between the trimmed V and J ends, which lost 2 bases and 4 bases, there was a span of 12 bases. The CDR3 is CASSFRQMGTEAFF. In nucleotides, the CDR3 is TGCGCCAGCAGCTTCAGACAGATGGGCACTGAAGCTTTCTTT.

This clonotype occurred a few times. The V and J genes are TRBV27 and TRBJ2-7; TRBD1 aligns across 9 bases. Looked up from germline, CDR1 is MNHEY and CDR2 is SMNVEV (reference sequence). V was pared by 2 bases and J by 6 bases, with 11 bases of the junction left unmatched. The CDR3 has 16 residues. CDR3 protein: CASSLKTGTGPSEQYF. The CDR3 region has the DNA TGTGCCAGCAGTTTAAAGACCGGGACAGGGCCCTCCGAGCAGTACTTC.

The chain couples TRBV20-1 to TRBJ2-1, with D perhaps TRBD2 (5 bases). This CDR3 has 15 amino acids. From germline, CDR1 is DFQATT and CDR2 SNEGSKA (reference sequence). V shed 0 bases and J shed 3 bases, with 12 bases lying between them. The CDR3 DNA follows: TGCAGTGCTAGAGAGAGGCGGGCCTACTACAATGAGCAGTTCTTC. This codes for CSARERRAYYNEQFF.

The V gene is TRBV9, the J gene TRBJ1-2; perhaps TRBD1 as D (6 bases). Germline CDR1 reads SGDLS; CDR2 reads YYNGEE. The germline V and J ends were trimmed by 0 bases and 4 bases, with 13 bases remaining between them. There are 15 residues in the CDR3. This chain's CDR3 is CASSVDGGPGYGYTF. In DNA form, the CDR3 reads TGTGCCAGCAGCGTAGACGGGGGGCCCGGCTATGGCTACACCTTC.

This clonotype was seen at least ten times. The chain joins TRBV4-3 to TRBJ2-3, with 7 positions matching TRBD1. J gave up 4 bases and V 4 bases, and 14 bases lay outside the gene matches. Germline CDR1 reads LGHNA; CDR2 reads YSLEER. The CDR3 sequence is 17 residues long. The CDR3 sequence is CASSLNRGREGSDTQYF. The CDR3 DNA sequence: TGCGCCAGCAGCCTTAATAGGGGGCGCGAAGGATCAGATACGCAGTATTTT.

The V and J genes are TRBV4-1 and TRBJ2-1; TRBD1 aligns across 8 bases. After removal of 9 bases from V and 3 bases from J, the junction contained 7 bases not matched to a gene. The CDR3 has 14 amino acids. Germline values: CDR1 MGHRA, CDR2 YSYEKL. The CDR3 DNA reads as TGCGCCAGTCAGACAGGGGAGGACTACAATGAGCAGTTCTTC. It translates to CASQTGEDYNEQFF.

This chain connects TRBV12-3 or TRBV12-4 to TRBJ1-6, with D possibly TRBD1 on 6 matching bases. Trimming stripped 7 bases from V and 4 bases from J, with 11 bases between. The CDR3 totals 14 residues. DNA for the CDR3: TGTGCCAGCACCCTTAGGGGGTATAATTCACCCCTCCACTTT. Its protein is CASTLRGYNSPLHF.

The CDR3 bases are TGTGCCAGCAGGGGCGGGAGAGCGGCCGGGGAGCTGTTTTTT. This translates into CASRGGRAAGELFF. The gene calls are TRBV6-1 and TRBJ2-2; 7 nucleotides match TRBD2. There are 14 residues in the CDR3. Germline-derived CDR1 and CDR2 are MNHNS and SASEGT. Losses at the gene ends were 6 bases for V and 6 bases for J; bases not matched to a gene: 7.

This clonotype was detected a few times. CDR3 sequence (DNA): TGCAGTGCTAATCCGGGACAGAAGAACACTGAAGCTTTCTTT. It translates to CSANPGQKNTEAFF. This chain joins TRBV20-1 and TRBJ1-1; the match to TRBD1 covers 7 bases. CDR1 is DFQATT, CDR2 SNEGSKA, per germline (reference sequence). CDR3 length: 14 residues. Germline trimming cut 4 bases from V and 1 base from J; bases unmatched to any gene: 6.

This clonotype was detected a few times. The chain uses TRBV9 and TRBJ2-1, with D perhaps being TRBD1 or TRBD2 (5 bases each). CDR1 is SGDLS, CDR2 YYNGEE, per germline. This CDR3 region has 15 residues. Trimming took 0 bases from V and 3 from J, leaving 10 bases between them. CDR3 protein: CASSVAGSVYNEQFF. The CDR3 nucleotides are TGTGCCAGCAGCGTAGCAGGGAGCGTCTACAATGAGCAGTTCTTC.

Ten or more counts support this clonotype. The chain joins TRBV4-1 to TRBJ2-2; no clear D gene. The V end lost 1 base, the J end lost 6 bases, and 9 bases lay between the germline ends. The V gene's germline CDR1 is MGHRA and CDR2 YSYEKL. This CDR3 contains 14 residues. For the CDR3, the DNA is TGCGCCAGCAGCCAAGCGGATTTCCCCGGGGAGCTGTTTTTT. This codes for CASSQADFPGELFF.

This clonotype has at least ten counts. The chain joins TRBV24-1 to TRBJ2-1; a weak D match, TRBD1 (5 bases). In germline, CDR1 is KGHDR, CDR2 SFDVKD. The CDR3 totals 15 residues. The ends were cut back, 4 bases at V and 4 bases at J, with 13 bases in the middle. CDR3: CATSDRKGPYNEQFF. CDR3 DNA sequence: TGTGCCACCAGTGACCGAAAGGGGCCGTACAATGAGCAGTTCTTC.

This chain uses TRBV24-1 with TRBJ1-2; 7 bases line up with TRBD1. The CDR3 is made up of 13 amino acids. V was pared by 3 bases and J by 5 bases, with 2 bases of the junction left unmatched. CDR1 is KGHDR and CDR2 is SFDVKD in the germline V gene. The CDR3 loop reads CATSDTRGYGYTF. The CDR3 DNA sequence: TGTGCCACCAGTGATACCAGGGGGTATGGCTACACCTTC.

This clonotype has more than one count but fewer than ten. The gene calls are TRBV12-3 or TRBV12-4 and TRBJ1-5; no reliable D call. V lost 1 base to trimming and J lost 2 bases, with 9 bases between them. This CDR3 has 15 amino acids. The CDR3 coding sequence is TGTGCCAGCAGTTTAGGGTTAACTGGCAATCAGCCCCAGCATTTT. Translated: CASSLGLTGNQPQHF.

The chain joins TRBV6-1 to TRBJ1-5; D is ambiguous. Trimming left V 5 bases short and J 2 bases short, with 10 bases between. The germline V gene encodes CDR1 MNHNS and CDR2 SASEGT. The CDR3 contains 14 residues. CDR3 coding DNA: TGTGCCAGCAGTCCCGACGGACGCAATCAGCCCCAGCATTTT. Residues: CASSPDGRNQPQHF.